This is a list of T cell receptor beta chains from one sample in a study of cytomegalovirus exposure and HLA in healthy donors. The assay was immunoSEQ multiplex PCR, and TCRdb's table has in-frame clones only and misses some. Here the sample spans about 130,000 clones, about 8.5% being singletons. Sequenced material: PBMCs. These receptors came from a middle-aged man in good health and CMV-seronegative. CDR3s include the opening cysteine and the closing phenylalanine or tryptophan. The D gene is left open where the match is weak. Clone size is shown for a subset of rows, as once, few, many or a class of expanded clone.

d_gene	j_gene	abundance	v_gene	CDR3aa
-	-	few	TRBV6-5	CASSYEGGGVGYEQYF
-	TRBJ2-5	few	TRBV7-6	CASSKGRQQETQYF
TRBD1	TRBJ2-7	-	TRBV4-1	CASSQGEGASYEQYF
TRBD1	TRBJ1-4	few	TRBV7-2	CASSLAWTGNEKLFF
-	TRBJ1-2	few	TRBV25-1	CASSAQGIVYTF
-	TRBJ1-6	-	TRBV7-2	CASSVDRRESSPLHF
TRBD1	TRBJ2-7	-	TRBV5-4	CASSLVGQGNEQYF
-	TRBJ1-3	-	TRBV9	CASTLGGNSGNTIYF
-	TRBJ2-7	few	TRBV11-2	CASSWRDGEQYF
TRBD1	TRBJ2-7	-	TRBV4-1	CASSQDTRQGSHEQYF
TRBD2	TRBJ2-5	few	TRBV6-1	CASSGYGTSGGLSAETQYF
-	TRBJ2-3	-	TRBV6-1	CASSIGGRHTDTQYF
-	TRBJ2-6	-	TRBV9	CASSPFNGANVLTF
-	TRBJ2-6	few	TRBV9	CASSVAAGGANVLTF
TRBD1	TRBJ1-2	few	TRBV7-8	CASSRTGEDYGYTF
-	TRBJ2-6	-	TRBV2	CASSQEGTGANVLTF
TRBD1	TRBJ1-1	few	TRBV5-1	CASSAYRGSNTEAFF
-	TRBJ2-7	-	TRBV13	CASGSRDYYEQYF
-	TRBJ1-1	few	TRBV10-1	CASSDSPGKSFF
-	TRBJ2-1	few	TRBV4-1	CASSLPLAGDNEQFF
TRBD1	TRBJ2-1	-	TRBV7-3	CASSADRDNEQFF
-	TRBJ1-1	-	TRBV2	CASRYRVIAFF
TRBD1	TRBJ2-7	-	TRBV4-2	CASSQEKGKGGLWEQYF
TRBD1	TRBJ2-7	-	TRBV5-1	CASSFLGQGRTYEQYF
-	TRBJ1-2	few	TRBV27	CASSLSGQGYGYTF
TRBD2	TRBJ2-3	-	TRBV18	CASSPPGLAGTDTQYF
TRBD1	TRBJ2-7	-	TRBV7-9	CASSRPTGAGYEQYF
TRBD1	TRBJ1-5	-	TRBV11-2	CASSRGTGGNQPQHF
TRBD1	TRBJ1-2	-	TRBV10-2	CASNPGQASGYTF
-	TRBJ1-4	few	TRBV19	CASSKQQGAEEKLFF
TRBD1	TRBJ2-7	-	TRBV27	CASSLGQGAHEQYF
TRBD1	TRBJ2-7	few	TRBV2	CASSEGDRASYEQYF
-	TRBJ2-2	-	TRBV6-5	CASSYNGNTGELFF
TRBD2	TRBJ2-3	-	TRBV11-1	CASSYNFGGGARDTQYF
TRBD2	TRBJ2-7	few	TRBV5-1	CASSRGGGGSNYEQYF